A selection of T cell receptor beta chains follows, all from one sample in a study of radiotherapy plus CTLA-4 blockade in lung cancer. Using immunoSEQ multiplex PCR, the repertoire was profiled, and TCRdb retains in-frame clones only, with some absent. The table records 80,000 to 100,000 clones, 88% of them present only once. The material was peripheral blood, obtained from a patient treated with radiotherapy plus ipilimumab. These receptors were obtained from a human donor with non-small cell lung cancer that progressed on radiotherapy plus ipilimumab. The CDR3 runs from the conserved cysteine through the conserved F or W. The D gene is left open where the match is weak. Clone size appears in some rows only: once, few, many, or a class for an expanded clone.

d_gene,abundance,v_gene,j_gene,CDR3nt,CDR3aa
TRBD2,few,TRBV6-1,TRBJ2-7,TGTGCCAGCAGTCTCGGCGGGAGTACCTACGAGCAGTACTTC,CASSLGGSTYEQYF
-,-,TRBV29-1,TRBJ1-1,TGCAGCGTTGTTCGAATGAACACTGAAGCTTTCTTT,CSVVRMNTEAFF
-,-,TRBV6-1,TRBJ1-3,TGTGCCAGCAGTGTAACGGGGCTAAACTCTGGAAACACCATATATTTT,CASSVTGLNSGNTIYF
TRBD2,-,TRBV7-3,TRBJ2-1,TGTGCCAGCAGCTTAAACGGCGGGAGCTCCTACAATGAGCAGTTCTTC,CASSLNGGSSYNEQFF
TRBD1,-,TRBV2,TRBJ1-5,TGTGCCAGCAGTGAAAACAGGGGAAGCAATCAGCCCCAGCATTTT,CASSENRGSNQPQHF
-,once,TRBV2,TRBJ1-5,TGTGCCACCTCCTACGTCGGGATTCCTGATAGCAATCAGCCCCAGCATTTT,CATSYVGIPDSNQPQHF
-,-,TRBV19,TRBJ2-5,TGTGCCAGTAGTACTTTCGCGGCTAGCGTTTCTCAAGAGACCCAGTACTTC,CASSTFAASVSQETQYF
-,few,TRBV6-1,TRBJ2-2,TGTGCCAGCAGTGACGGGCTTCGCGGGGAGCTGTTTTTT,CASSDGLRGELFF
-,-,TRBV2,TRBJ2-2,TGTGCCAGCAGTGAGCTTAAGGGGCTGGGCACCGGGGAGCTGTTTTTT,CASSELKGLGTGELFF
TRBD1,-,TRBV19,TRBJ1-1,TGTGCCAGTAGTATTGCCCGGGACAGGACTGGTCCCACTGAAGCTTTCTTT,CASSIARDRTGPTEAFF
-,-,TRBV2,TRBJ2-7,TGTGCCAGCAAGGGTAGCTCCTACGAGCAGTACTTC,CASKGSSYEQYF
TRBD1,-,TRBV10-3,TRBJ1-2,TGTGCCATCAGCGAGGGACAGAACTATGGCTACACCTTC,CAISEGQNYGYTF
TRBD2,-,TRBV9,TRBJ2-5,TGTGCCAGCAGCGTTAGCGGGAGGGTCGGGGAGACCCAGTACTTC,CASSVSGRVGETQYF
-,-,TRBV27,TRBJ2-1,TGTGCCAGCAGTTTGCGTGATGAGCAGTTCTTC,CASSLRDEQFF
-,-,TRBV10-3,TRBJ1-1,TGTGCCATCAGGGAGACAGGGAACACTGAAGCTTTCTTT,CAIRETGNTEAFF
-,-,TRBV6-1,TRBJ1-1,TGTGCCAGCAGTGAAGTCCCCGCTGTCCCCCAGTTT,CASSEVPAVPQF
-,-,TRBV15,TRBJ2-5,TGTGCCACCAGCAACGCGGGCAGGGGAGAGCAGTACTTC,CATSNAGRGEQYF
TRBD2,-,TRBV6-5,TRBJ2-7,TGTGCCAGCAGCCAACCCCTCGCGGGAGGTCGGGAGCAGTACTTC,CASSQPLAGGREQYF
-,-,TRBV6-5,TRBJ1-2,TGTGCCAGCAGTTCATTCAGGAGACGCAACCTCTATGGCTACACCTTC,CASSSFRRRNLYGYTF
-,-,TRBV21-1,TRBJ2-7,TGTGCCAGCAGCAACCCGACTAGCTGGGTCGAGCAGTACTTC,CASSNPTSWVEQYF
-,-,TRBV7-6,TRBJ2-7,TGTGCCAGCACCGATCAGGGGCCCCTGGACGAGCAGTACTTC,CASTDQGPLDEQYF
TRBD1,-,TRBV19,TRBJ1-4,TGTGCCAGTCGTCAAGCCGGGACAGTAAGGGGAAAACTGTTTTTT,CASRQAGTVRGKLFF
-,once,TRBV29-1,TRBJ1-5,TGCAGCGTTGGGGGGCGCAATCAGCCCCAGCATTTT,CSVGGRNQPQHF
-,-,TRBV13,TRBJ2-2,TGTGCCAGCAGCTCGGATGTTACAGGGAGAGGAACCGGGGAGCTGTTTTTT,CASSSDVTGRGTGELFF
-,-,TRBV13,TRBJ2-1,TGTGCCAGCAGCTTAGTTGGTAACACCCTCTACAATGAGCAGTTCTTC,CASSLVGNTLYNEQFF
-,once,TRBV11-1,TRBJ2-3,TGTGCCAGCAGCTTAGTGTCGTCTATCGGGTATACGCAGTATTTT,CASSLVSSIGYTQYF
-,-,TRBV2,TRBJ2-5,TGTGCCAGCAGTGAAAGGACATCAGAAGAGACCCAGTACTTC,CASSERTSEETQYF
-,-,TRBV6-5,TRBJ1-1,TGTGCCAGCAACAAGGTCCAAGGCACTGAAGCTTTCTTT,CASNKVQGTEAFF
-,once,TRBV29-1,TRBJ2-5,TGCAGCGTTGAAAGAGGGACCCAGTACTTC,CSVERGTQYF
-,-,TRBV5-1,TRBJ1-3,TGCGCCAGCAGCTACAATTCCGGACTAGCTGGAAACACCATATATTTT,CASSYNSGLAGNTIYF
TRBD2,-,TRBV7-2,TRBJ2-2,TGTGCCAGCAGCCAAATTAGCGGGCGGGCGAACACCGGGGAGCTGTTTTTT,CASSQISGRANTGELFF
-,-,TRBV9,TRBJ2-7,TGTGCCAGCAGCGCAGTGGGGAGCTCCTACGAGCAGTACTTC,CASSAVGSSYEQYF
TRBD1,once,TRBV7-9,TRBJ2-5,TGTGCCAGCAGCCCCGGGACAGGGGCTGGGGAGACCCAGTACTTC,CASSPGTGAGETQYF
TRBD2,once,TRBV19,TRBJ2-3,TGTGCCAGTAGTATTACAAGCGGGAGGGCAGATACGCAGTATTTT,CASSITSGRADTQYF
TRBD1,-,TRBV6-5,TRBJ1-4,TGTGCCAGCAGTTACACGACAGGGGCTAATGAAAAACTGTTTTTT,CASSYTTGANEKLFF
-,few,TRBV18,TRBJ1-1,TGTGCCAGCTCATCCTTGACAGGCACTGAAGCTTTCTTT,CASSSLTGTEAFF
-,-,TRBV6-6,TRBJ2-2,TGTGCCAGCAGTTACGGCCACCCGAACACCGGGGAGCTGTTTTTT,CASSYGHPNTGELFF
-,-,TRBV10-3,TRBJ2-7,TGTGCCATCAGTGCCCCGGGAAGGGCCGAGCAGTACTTC,CAISAPGRAEQYF
-,-,TRBV2,TRBJ1-2,TGTGCCAGCAGTCCTGTAAGGACACAAGGATATGGCTACACCTTC,CASSPVRTQGYGYTF
TRBD2,-,TRBV18,TRBJ2-3,TGTGCCAGCTCACCACGTGCTAGCGGGAGGGCCACAGATACGCAGTATTTT,CASSPRASGRATDTQYF
-,-,TRBV7-8,TRBJ1-3,TGTGCCAGCAGCTTAGTCGGCACCCGCATTGGAAACACCATATATTTT,CASSLVGTRIGNTIYF